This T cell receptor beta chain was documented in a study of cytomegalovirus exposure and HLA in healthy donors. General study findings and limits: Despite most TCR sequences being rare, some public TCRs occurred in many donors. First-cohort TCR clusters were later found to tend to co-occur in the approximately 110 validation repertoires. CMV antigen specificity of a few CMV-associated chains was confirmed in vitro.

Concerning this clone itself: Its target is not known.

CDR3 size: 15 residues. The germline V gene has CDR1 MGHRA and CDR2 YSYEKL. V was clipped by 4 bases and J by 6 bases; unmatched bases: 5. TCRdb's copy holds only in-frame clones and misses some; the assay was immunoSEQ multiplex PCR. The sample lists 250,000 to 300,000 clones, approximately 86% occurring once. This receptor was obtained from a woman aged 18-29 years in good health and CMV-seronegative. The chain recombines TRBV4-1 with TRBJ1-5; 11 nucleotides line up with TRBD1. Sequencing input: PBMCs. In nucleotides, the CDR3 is TGCGCCAGCAGCCCAGGACAGGGGGCCGGTCAGCCCCAGCATTTT. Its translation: CASSPGQGAGQPQHF.